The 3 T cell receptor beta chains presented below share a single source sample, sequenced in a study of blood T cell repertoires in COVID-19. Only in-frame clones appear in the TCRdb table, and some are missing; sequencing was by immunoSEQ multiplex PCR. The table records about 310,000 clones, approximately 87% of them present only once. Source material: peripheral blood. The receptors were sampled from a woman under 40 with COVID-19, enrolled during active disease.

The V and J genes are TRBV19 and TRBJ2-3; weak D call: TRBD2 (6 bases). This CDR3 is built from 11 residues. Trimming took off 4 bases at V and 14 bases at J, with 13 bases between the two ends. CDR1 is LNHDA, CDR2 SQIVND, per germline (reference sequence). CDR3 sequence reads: CASSTGLTWYF. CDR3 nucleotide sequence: TGTGCCAGTAGTACGGGACTGACATGGTATTTT.

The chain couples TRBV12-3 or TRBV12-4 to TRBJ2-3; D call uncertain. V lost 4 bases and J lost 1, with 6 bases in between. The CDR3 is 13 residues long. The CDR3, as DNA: TGTGCCAGCAGTTCAAGAGGCACAGATACGCAGTATTTT. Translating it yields CASSSRGTDTQYF.

The CDR3, as DNA: TGTGCCAGTAGTCCAACCGGGGACAGGGTAGGGAGCGAGCAGTACTTC. Its protein is CASSPTGDRVGSEQYF. The chain combines TRBV19 with TRBJ2-7; 9 bases match TRBD1. Trimming took 5 bases from V and 6 from J; bases not matched to a gene: 14. The CDR3 has 16 residues. Germline-derived CDR1 and CDR2 are LNHDA and SQIVND (reference sequence).